Sequencing of this TCR beta chain was carried out in a study of blood T cell repertoires in COVID-19. Original data processing: The authors estimated nucleated cell counts from reference gene primer amplification. Data came from immunoSEQ multiplex PCR; TCRdb stores just in-frame clones and leaves some out. From that table come the V and J calls and clone size; the DNA was used to work out D and trimming. Of around 300,000 clones listed, approximately 89% were seen once; the top ten hold roughly 1.8%. Participants' reported clinical history set cohort assignment. The V gene end was trimmed by 9 bases and the J gene end by 6 bases; junction bases not matched to a gene: 7. CDR1 is KGHSH and CDR2 is LQKENI in the germline V gene. The CDR3 has 13 amino acids. This clone was seen a few times.

V gene TRBV18 combines with J gene TRBJ1-2; 10 bases agree with TRBD1. This receptor was taken from a woman in her sixties or seventies who had recovered from COVID-19. The sequenced sample consisted of PBMCs or T cells enriched from blood (not recorded which). In DNA, the CDR3 is TGTGCCAGTTCGACAGGGGGCGCAGATGGCTACACCTTC. Its protein is CASSTGGADGYTF.